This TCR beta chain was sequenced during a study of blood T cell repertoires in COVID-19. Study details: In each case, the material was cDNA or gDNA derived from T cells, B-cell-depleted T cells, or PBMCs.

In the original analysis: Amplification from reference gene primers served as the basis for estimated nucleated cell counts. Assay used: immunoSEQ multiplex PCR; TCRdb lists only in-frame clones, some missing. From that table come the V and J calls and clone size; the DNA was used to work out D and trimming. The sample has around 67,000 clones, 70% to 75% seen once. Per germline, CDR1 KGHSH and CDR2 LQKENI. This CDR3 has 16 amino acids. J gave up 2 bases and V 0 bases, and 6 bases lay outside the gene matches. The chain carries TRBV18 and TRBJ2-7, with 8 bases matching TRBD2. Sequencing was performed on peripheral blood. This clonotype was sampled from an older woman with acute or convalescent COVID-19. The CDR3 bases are TGTGCCAGCTCACCACCCGGGGGGGGTGGACCCTACGAGCAGTACTTC. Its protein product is CASSPPGGGGPYEQYF.